This T cell receptor beta chain was captured in a study of blood T cells in healthy people across ages. The CDR3 has 11 residues. CDR1 is SQVTM and CDR2 is ANQGSEA in the germline V gene. All donors came from Russia, were Caucasian and healthy, and spanned ages about 6 to 100. A sample-barcoded 5' primer and a J-beta primer mix were used in a second PCR of about 7 to 12 cycles. TCRdb reprocessed the 5' RACE reads with MiXCR, giving one entry per CDR3 protein. The profile shows fewer than 800,000 distinct CDR3 sequences, around a fifth of them singletons. The sample holds a few counts of this clonotype. The junction differs from germline at one of its ends, possibly a read error.

This chain connects TRBV29-1 to TRBJ2-2, with D possibly TRBD2 on 6 matching bases. Sequencing was carried out using blood. The receptor was isolated from a man between 65 and 79 years old in good health. In DNA, the CDR3 is TGCAGCGGGACTACGGACGGGGGGCTGTTTTTT. This gives the protein CSGTTDGGLFF.